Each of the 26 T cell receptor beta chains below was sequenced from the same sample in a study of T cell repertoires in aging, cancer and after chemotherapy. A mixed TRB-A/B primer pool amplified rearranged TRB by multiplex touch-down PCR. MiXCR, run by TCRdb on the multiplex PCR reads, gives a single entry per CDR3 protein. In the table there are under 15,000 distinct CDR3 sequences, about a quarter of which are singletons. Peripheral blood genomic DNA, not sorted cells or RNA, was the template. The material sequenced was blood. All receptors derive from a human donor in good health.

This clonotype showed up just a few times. The CDR3 coding sequence is TGCAGTGCAACTCCGGCGAGCGGGGGGTACTCCTACAATGAGCAGTTCTTC. Its translation is CSATPASGGYSYNEQFF. The genes are TRBV20-1 and TRBJ2-1; 9 bases fit TRBD2. The CDR3 loop spans 17 amino acids. Trimming at V came to 6 bases and at J to 0 bases, leaving 12 bases not matched to a gene. Germline V gene lookup returns CDR1 DFQATT and CDR2 SNEGSKA (reference sequence).

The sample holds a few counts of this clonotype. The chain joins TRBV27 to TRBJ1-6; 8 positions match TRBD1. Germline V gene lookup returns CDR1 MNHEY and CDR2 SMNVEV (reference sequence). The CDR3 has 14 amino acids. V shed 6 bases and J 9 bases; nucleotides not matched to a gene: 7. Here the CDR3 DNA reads TGTGCCAGCAGCGCTGACAGGGGATCTTCACCCCTCCACTTT. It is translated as CASSADRGSSPLHF.

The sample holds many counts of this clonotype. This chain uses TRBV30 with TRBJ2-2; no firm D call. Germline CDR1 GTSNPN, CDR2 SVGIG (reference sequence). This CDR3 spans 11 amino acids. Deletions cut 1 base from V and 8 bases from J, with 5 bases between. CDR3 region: CAWSEGGELFF. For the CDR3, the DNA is TGTGCCTGGAGTGAGGGTGGGGAGCTGTTTTTT.

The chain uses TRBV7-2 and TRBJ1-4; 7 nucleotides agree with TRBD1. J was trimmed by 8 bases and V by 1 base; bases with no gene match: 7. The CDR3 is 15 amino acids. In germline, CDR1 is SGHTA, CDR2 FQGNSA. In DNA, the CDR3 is TGTGCCAGCAGCTTAGGCAGGGGGGAGGGAGAAAAACTGTTTTTT. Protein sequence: CASSLGRGEGEKLFF.

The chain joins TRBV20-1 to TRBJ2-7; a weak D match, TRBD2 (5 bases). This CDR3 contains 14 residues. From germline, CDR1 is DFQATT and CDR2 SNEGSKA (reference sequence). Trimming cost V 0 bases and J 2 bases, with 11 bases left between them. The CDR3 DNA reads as TGCAGTGCTAGAGATCTCCGGGAAACCTACGAGCAGTACTTC. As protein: CSARDLRETYEQYF.

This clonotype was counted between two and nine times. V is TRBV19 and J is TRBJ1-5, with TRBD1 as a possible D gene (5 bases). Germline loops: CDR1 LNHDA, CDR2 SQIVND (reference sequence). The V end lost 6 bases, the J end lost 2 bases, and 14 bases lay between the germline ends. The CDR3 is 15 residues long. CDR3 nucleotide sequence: TGTGCCAGTAGGGTGAGTGACAGCGGCAATCAGCCCCAGCATTTT. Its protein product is CASRVSDSGNQPQHF. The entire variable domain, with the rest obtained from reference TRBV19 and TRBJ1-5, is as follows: DGGITQSPKYLFRKEGQNVTLSCEQNLNHDAMYWYRQDPGQGLRLIYYSQIVNDFQKGDIAEGYSVSREKKESFPLTVTSAQKNPTAFYLCASRVSDSGNQPQHFGDGTRLSIL.

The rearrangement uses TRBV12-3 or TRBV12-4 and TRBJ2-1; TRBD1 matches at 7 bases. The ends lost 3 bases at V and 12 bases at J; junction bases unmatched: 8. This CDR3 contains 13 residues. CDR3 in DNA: TGTGCCAGCAGTTTGGGGACAGTTAGGGCGCAGTTCTTC. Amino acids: CASSLGTVRAQFF.

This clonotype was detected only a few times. CDR3 sequence reads: CASSKGQNFLNTEAFF. The CDR3 region has the DNA TGTGCCAGCAGCAAAGGTCAAAATTTCCTAAACACTGAAGCTTTCTTT. The chain couples TRBV21-1 to TRBJ1-1. TRBV21-1 constitutes a pseudogene. The CDR3 loop spans 16 amino acids.

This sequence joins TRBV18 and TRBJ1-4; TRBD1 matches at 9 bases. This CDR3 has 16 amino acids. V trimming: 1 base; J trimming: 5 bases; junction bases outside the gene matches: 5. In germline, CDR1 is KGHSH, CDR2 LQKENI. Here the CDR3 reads CASSPRGTGLNEKLFF. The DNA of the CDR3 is TGTGCCAGCTCACCACGGGGGACAGGGCTCAATGAAAAACTGTTTTTT.

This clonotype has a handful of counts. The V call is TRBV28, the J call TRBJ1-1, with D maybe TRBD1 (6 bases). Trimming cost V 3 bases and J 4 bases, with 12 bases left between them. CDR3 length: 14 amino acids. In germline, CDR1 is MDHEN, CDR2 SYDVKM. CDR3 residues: CASSFATGSTEAFF. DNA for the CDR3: TGTGCCAGCAGTTTCGCAACAGGGTCCACTGAAGCTTTCTTT. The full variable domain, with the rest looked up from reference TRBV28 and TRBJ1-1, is DVKVTQSSRYLVKRTGEKVFLECVQDMDHENMFWYRQDPGLGLRLIYFSYDVKMKEKGDIPEGYSVSREKKERFSLILESASTNQTSMYLCASSFATGSTEAFFGQGTRLTVV.

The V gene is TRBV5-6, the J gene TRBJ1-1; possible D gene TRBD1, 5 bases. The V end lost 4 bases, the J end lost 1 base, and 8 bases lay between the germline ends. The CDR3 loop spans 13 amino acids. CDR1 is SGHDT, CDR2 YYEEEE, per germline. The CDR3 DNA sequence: TGTGCCAGCAGCGGGGGGGGGAACACTGAAGCTTTCTTT. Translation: CASSGGGNTEAFF.

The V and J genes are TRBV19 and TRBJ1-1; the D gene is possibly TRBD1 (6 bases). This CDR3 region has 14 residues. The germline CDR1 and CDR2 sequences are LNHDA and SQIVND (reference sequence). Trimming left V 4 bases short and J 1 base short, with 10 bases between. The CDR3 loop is CASSKDRRNTEAFF. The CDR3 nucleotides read TGTGCCAGTAGTAAAGACAGGAGGAACACTGAAGCTTTCTTT. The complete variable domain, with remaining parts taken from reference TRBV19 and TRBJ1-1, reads DGGITQSPKYLFRKEGQNVTLSCEQNLNHDAMYWYRQDPGQGLRLIYYSQIVNDFQKGDIAEGYSVSREKKESFPLTVTSAQKNPTAFYLCASSKDRRNTEAFFGQGTRLTVV.

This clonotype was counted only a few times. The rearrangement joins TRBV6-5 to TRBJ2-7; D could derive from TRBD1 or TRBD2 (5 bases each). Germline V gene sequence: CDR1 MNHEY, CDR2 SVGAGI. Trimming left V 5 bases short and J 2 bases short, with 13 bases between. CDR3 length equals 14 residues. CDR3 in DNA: TGTGCCAGCAGTCACCGGGACGGGCCCTACGAGCAGTACTTC. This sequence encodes CASSHRDGPYEQYF.

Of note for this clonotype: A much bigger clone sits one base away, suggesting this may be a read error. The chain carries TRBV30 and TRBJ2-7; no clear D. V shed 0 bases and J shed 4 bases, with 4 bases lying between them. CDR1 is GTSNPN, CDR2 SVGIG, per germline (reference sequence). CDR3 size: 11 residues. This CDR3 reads CAWSVWYEQYF. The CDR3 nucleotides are TGTGCCTGGAGTGTTTGGTACGAGCAGTACTTC.

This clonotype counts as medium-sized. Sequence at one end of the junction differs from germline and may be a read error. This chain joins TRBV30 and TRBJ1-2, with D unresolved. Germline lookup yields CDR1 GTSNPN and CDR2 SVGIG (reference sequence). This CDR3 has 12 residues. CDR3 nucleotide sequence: TGTGCCTGGAGTTCGGCCCCACCCGGGCACCACTTC. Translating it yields CAWSSAPPGHHF.

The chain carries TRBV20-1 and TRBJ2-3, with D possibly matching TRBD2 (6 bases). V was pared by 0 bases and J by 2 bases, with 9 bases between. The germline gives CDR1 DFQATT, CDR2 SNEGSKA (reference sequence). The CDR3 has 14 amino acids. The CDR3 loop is CSAREAGNTDTQYF. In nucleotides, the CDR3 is TGCAGTGCTAGAGAGGCGGGGAACACAGATACGCAGTATTTT.

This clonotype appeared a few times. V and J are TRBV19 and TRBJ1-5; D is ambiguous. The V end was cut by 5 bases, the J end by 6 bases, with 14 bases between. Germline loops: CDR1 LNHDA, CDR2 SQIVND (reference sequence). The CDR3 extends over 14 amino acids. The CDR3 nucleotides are TGTGCCAGTAGTTGGGAAGGTGAAAGTCAGCCCCAGCATTTT. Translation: CASSWEGESQPQHF.

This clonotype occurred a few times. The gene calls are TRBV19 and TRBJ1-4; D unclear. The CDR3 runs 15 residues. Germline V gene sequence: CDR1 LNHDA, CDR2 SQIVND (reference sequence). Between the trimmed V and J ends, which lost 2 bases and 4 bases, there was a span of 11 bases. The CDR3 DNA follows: TGTGCCAGTAGTATAAAAGGCACAATTAATGAAAAACTGTTTTTT. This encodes CASSIKGTINEKLFF. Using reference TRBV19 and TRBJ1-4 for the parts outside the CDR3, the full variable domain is DGGITQSPKYLFRKEGQNVTLSCEQNLNHDAMYWYRQDPGQGLRLIYYSQIVNDFQKGDIAEGYSVSREKKESFPLTVTSAQKNPTAFYLCASSIKGTINEKLFFGSGTQLSVL.

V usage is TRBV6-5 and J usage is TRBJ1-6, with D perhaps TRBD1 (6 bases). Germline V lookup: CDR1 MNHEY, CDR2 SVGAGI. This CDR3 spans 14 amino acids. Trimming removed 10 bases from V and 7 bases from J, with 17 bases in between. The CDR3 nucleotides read TGTGCCATCAGGGGTGGGCAGGGGAATTCACCCCTCCACTTT. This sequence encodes CAIRGGQGNSPLHF.

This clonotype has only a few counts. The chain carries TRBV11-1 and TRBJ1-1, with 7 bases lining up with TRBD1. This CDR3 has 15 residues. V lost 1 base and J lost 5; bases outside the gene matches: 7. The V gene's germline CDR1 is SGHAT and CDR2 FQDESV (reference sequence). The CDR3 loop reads CASSLEGAGGTEAFF. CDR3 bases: TGTGCCAGCAGCTTAGAGGGGGCAGGAGGAACTGAAGCTTTCTTT.

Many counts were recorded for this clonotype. CDR3 DNA sequence: TGTGCCAGCAGGGGACAGGGGATCGGAGGGAACGAGCAGTACTTC. Its translation: CASRGQGIGGNEQYF. The chain has TRBV6-5 and TRBJ2-7; 10 bases fit TRBD1. V was clipped by 6 bases and J by 5 bases; unmatched bases: 10. The CDR3 has 15 residues. Germline CDR1 MNHEY, CDR2 SVGAGI.

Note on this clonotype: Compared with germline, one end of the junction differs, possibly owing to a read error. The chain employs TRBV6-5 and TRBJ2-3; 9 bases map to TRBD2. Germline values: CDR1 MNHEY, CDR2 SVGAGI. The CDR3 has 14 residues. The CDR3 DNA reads TGTGCCAGCGGCCTAAGCGGGGGGACAGATACGGAGTATTTT. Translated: CASGLSGGTDTEYF.

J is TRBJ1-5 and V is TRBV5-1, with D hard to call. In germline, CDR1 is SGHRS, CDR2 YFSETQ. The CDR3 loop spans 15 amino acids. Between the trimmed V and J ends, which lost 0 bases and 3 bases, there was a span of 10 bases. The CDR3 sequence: CASSLGHEINQPQHF. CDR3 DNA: TGCGCCAGCAGCTTGGGACACGAAATCAATCAGCCCCAGCATTTT.

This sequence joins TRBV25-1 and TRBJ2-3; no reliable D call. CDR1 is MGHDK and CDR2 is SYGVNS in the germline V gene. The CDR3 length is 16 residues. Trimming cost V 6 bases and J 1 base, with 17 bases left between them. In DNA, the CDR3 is TGTGCCAGCAGCTTGACTCTAGGACGTGGCACAGATACGCAGTATTTT. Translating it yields CASSLTLGRGTDTQYF.

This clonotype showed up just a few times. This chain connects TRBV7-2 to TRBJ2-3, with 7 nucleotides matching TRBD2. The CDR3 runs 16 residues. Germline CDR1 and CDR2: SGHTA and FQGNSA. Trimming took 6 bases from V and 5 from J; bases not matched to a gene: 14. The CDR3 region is CASSPTTTPGGDTQYF. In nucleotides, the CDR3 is TGTGCCAGCAGTCCAACGACTACTCCGGGGGGAGATACGCAGTATTTT. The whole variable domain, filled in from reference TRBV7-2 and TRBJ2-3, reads GAGVSQSPSNKVTEKGKDVELRCDPISGHTALYWYRQSLGQGLEFLIYFQGNSAPDKSGLPSDRFSAERTGGSVSTLTIQRTQQEDSAVYLCASSPTTTPGGDTQYFGPGTRLTVL.

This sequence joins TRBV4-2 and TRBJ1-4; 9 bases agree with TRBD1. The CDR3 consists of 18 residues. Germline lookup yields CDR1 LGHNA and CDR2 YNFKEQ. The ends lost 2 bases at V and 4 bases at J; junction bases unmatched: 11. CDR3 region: CASSQPGTGFPNNEKLFF. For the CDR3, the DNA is TGTGCCAGCAGCCAACCCGGGACAGGGTTTCCCAATAATGAAAAACTGTTTTTT.